This T cell receptor beta chain was recorded in a study of T cell changes during pregnancy in multiple sclerosis. The protocol was immunoSEQ multiplex PCR, while the TCRdb copy is restricted to in-frame clones and leaves out a portion. The table lists some 36,000 clones, 90% of them singletons, with less than 0.4% in the top ten. The CDR3 is made up of 14 amino acids. CDR1 SNHLY and CDR2 FYNNEI come from the germline V gene. V dropped 2 bases and J dropped 4 bases, with 9 bases sitting between them. This specimen consisted of CD4+ T cells from peripheral blood mononuclear cells, obtained in the second trimester of pregnancy. The chain has TRBV2 and TRBJ2-1; TRBD1 might be the D (6 bases). The source of this sequence is a female donor with multiple sclerosis, enrolled in a pregnancy study. CDR3 amino acids: CASSERQEYNEQFF. The CDR3 coding sequence is TGTGCCAGCAGTGAAAGACAGGAATACAATGAGCAGTTCTTC.